The source of this T cell receptor beta chain is a study of OX40 agonist ivuxolimab in advanced cancers. Study details: Patients enrolled in dose escalation were diagnosed with hepatocellular carcinoma, melanoma, renal cell or head and neck cancer.

This CDR3 has 11 amino acids. V was trimmed by 10 bases and J by 8 bases, leaving 12 bases between them. Germline loops: CDR1 SEHNR, CDR2 FQNEAQ (reference sequence). General study findings and limits: At 0.1 to 3.0 mg/kg, CD4+ and CD8+ blood T cells expanded clonally by week 6. A proportion of nonresponders additionally exhibited low normalized T-cell clonal expansion.

TCRdb's table, derived via immunoSEQ multiplex PCR, lists solely in-frame clones and lacks some. The sample has tens of thousands of clones, roughly 84% seen once; the top ten hold around 0.78%. The sample holds a few counts of this clone. Antigen unknown. V is TRBV7-9 and J is TRBJ2-1; no definite D call. Sequencing used CD4+ or CD8+ T cells sorted from blood, obtained in a trial of the OX40 agonist ivuxolimab. This clonotype originated in an adult with an advanced solid tumor such as melanoma, head and neck, liver or kidney cancer. Here the CDR3 reads CATLFGDEQFF. In DNA form, the CDR3 reads TGTGCCACACTTTTTGGGGATGAGCAGTTCTTC.